This TCR beta chain was documented in a study of blood T cell repertoires in COVID-19. Study summary: From the United States, Italy and Spain came samples of acute and convalescent COVID-19. T cells, B-cell-depleted T cells, or PBMCs supplied cDNA or gDNA.

The CDR3 sequence is 11 residues long. Germline assignment: CDR1 KGHSY and CDR2 FQNENV. V was shortened by 4 bases and J by 6 bases, with 4 bases between the two germline ends. Authors' processing steps: Reference gene primer amplification gave estimated nucleated cell counts. Some clones are missing from TCRdb's copy, which holds only in-frame ones; the method was immunoSEQ multiplex PCR. The D gene and trimming were derived from the DNA, and the V and J assignments and clone size from that table. The data hold some 150,000 clones, with approximately 85% observed a single time. The chain links TRBV16 to TRBJ1-5; no definite D call. The TCR originated in a woman older than 75 with acute or convalescent COVID-19. The sample consisted of peripheral blood. The CDR3 region is CASSRGQPQHF. The CDR3 DNA reads TGTGCCAGCAGCCGCGGTCAGCCCCAGCATTTT.